The 5 T cell receptor beta chains reported below all come from one sample, sequenced in a study of blood T cell repertoires in COVID-19. Some clones are missing from TCRdb's copy, which holds only in-frame ones; the method was immunoSEQ multiplex PCR. The data contain about 190,000 clones, about four fifths of them seen just once; the ten biggest clones take up approximately 5.1%. The sample comprised peripheral blood. The receptor source for this set is a woman between 65 and 79 years old with active or convalescent COVID-19.

This clone was detected a few times. The chain recombines TRBV6-5 with TRBJ2-1; D is unclear. V was clipped by 0 bases and J by 0 bases, with 9 bases between them. Germline values: CDR1 MNHEY, CDR2 SVGAGI. There are 16 residues in the CDR3. This CDR3 reads CASSYSSAYSYNEQFF. The CDR3 DNA is TGTGCCAGCAGTTACTCCAGCGCATACTCCTACAATGAGCAGTTCTTC.

This clone has more than one count but fewer than ten. The chain couples TRBV16 to TRBJ1-4; TRBD1 matches at 7 bases. Germline V gene sequence: CDR1 KGHSY, CDR2 FQNENV. V trimming: 0 bases; J trimming: 5 bases; junction bases outside the gene matches: 3. The CDR3 has 15 residues. The CDR3 sequence: CASSQSGQANEKLFF. For the CDR3, the DNA is TGTGCCAGCAGCCAATCAGGACAGGCAAATGAAAAACTGTTTTTT.

The chain couples TRBV28 to TRBJ1-5, with D maybe TRBD1 (5 bases). The CDR3 has 15 amino acids. Trimming removed 4 bases from V and 4 bases from J, with 14 bases in between. Germline CDR1 and CDR2: MDHEN and SYDVKM. The CDR3 nucleotides are TGTGCCAGCAGTTGGGCAGGGAACCCTAATCAGCCCCAGCATTTT. Its translation: CASSWAGNPNQPQHF.

V is TRBV5-1 and J is TRBJ2-7, with 9 bases identical to TRBD2. Trimming took 2 bases from V and 2 from J; bases not matched to a gene: 5. Looked up from germline, CDR1 is SGHRS and CDR2 is YFSETQ. This CDR3 has 15 amino acids. The CDR3 protein is CASSLPGLAAYEQYF. CDR3 nucleotide sequence: TGCGCCAGCAGCTTACCGGGACTAGCAGCCTACGAGCAGTACTTC.

The genes are TRBV5-1 and TRBJ2-5, with 11 bases matching TRBD2. This CDR3 has 14 amino acids. CDR1 is SGHRS and CDR2 is YFSETQ in the germline V gene. V dropped 5 bases and J dropped 1; count of bases not matched to a gene: 1. The CDR3 loop reads CASRGLAVQETQYF. The CDR3, as DNA: TGCGCCAGCAGGGGACTAGCGGTCCAAGAGACCCAGTACTTC.